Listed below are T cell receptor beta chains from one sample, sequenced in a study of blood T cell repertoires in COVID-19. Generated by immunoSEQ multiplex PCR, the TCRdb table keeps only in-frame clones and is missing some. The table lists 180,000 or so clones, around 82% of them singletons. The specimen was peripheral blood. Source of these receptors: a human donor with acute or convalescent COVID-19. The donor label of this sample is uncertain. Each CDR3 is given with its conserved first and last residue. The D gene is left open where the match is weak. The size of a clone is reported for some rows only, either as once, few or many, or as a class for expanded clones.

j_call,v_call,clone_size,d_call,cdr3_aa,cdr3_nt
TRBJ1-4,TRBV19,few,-,CATSKAQGSEKLFF,TGTGCGACCAGTAAGGCTCAGGGGTCGGAAAAACTGTTTTTT
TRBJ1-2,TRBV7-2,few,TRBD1,CASSSDRGPYGYTF,TGTGCCAGCAGCTCTGACAGGGGGCCCTATGGCTACACCTTC
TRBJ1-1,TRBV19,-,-,CASRPTGTKTEAFF,TGTGCCAGTAGACCCACCGGGACAAAAACTGAAGCTTTCTTT
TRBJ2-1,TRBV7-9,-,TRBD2,CASSTGTSGNEQFF,TGTGCCAGCAGCACCGGGACTAGCGGCAATGAGCAGTTCTTC
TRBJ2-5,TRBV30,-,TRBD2,CAWNGGQETQYF,TGTGCCTGGAACGGGGGGCAAGAGACCCAGTACTTC
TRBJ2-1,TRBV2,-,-,CASRLEGQSQFF,TGTGCCAGCCGACTCGAAGGTCAGAGCCAGTTCTTC
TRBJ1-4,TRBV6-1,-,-,CASSERAGTNEKLFF,TGTGCCAGCAGTGAGCGGGCCGGAACTAATGAAAAACTGTTTTTT
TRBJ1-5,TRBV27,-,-,CASSPRDSTGNQPQHF,TGTGCCAGCAGTCCAAGGGACTCCACGGGGAATCAGCCCCAGCATTTT
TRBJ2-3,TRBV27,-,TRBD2,CASLARGGLSDTQYF,TGTGCCAGCCTCGCCCGGGGGGGCCTTTCAGATACGCAGTATTTT
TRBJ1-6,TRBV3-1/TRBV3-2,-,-,CASSLDRNSPLHF,TGTGCCAGCAGCCTAGACCGTAATTCACCCCTCCACTTT
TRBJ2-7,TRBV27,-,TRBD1,CASRLPGQGGYEQYF,TGTGCCAGCAGATTACCGGGACAGGGGGGGTACGAGCAGTACTTC
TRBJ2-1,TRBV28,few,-,CASSGTPRANEQFF,TGTGCCAGCAGCGGGACTCCCCGGGCAAATGAGCAGTTCTTC
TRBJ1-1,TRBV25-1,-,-,CASSEGGVNTEAFF,TGTGCCAGCAGTGAAGGGGGCGTGAACACTGAAGCTTTCTTT
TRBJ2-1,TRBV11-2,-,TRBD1,CASTSSQGASYNEQFF,TGTGCCAGCACCTCTTCTCAGGGGGCATCCTACAATGAGCAGTTCTTC
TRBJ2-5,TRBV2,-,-,CARGLGETQYF,TGTGCCAGGGGGCTTGGGGAGACCCAGTACTTC
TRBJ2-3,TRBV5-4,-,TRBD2,CASSPTSGRADTQYF,TGTGCCAGCAGCCCGACTAGCGGGAGGGCGGATACGCAGTATTTT
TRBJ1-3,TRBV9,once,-,CASSVAGGGGNTIYF,TGTGCCAGCAGCGTAGCCGGGGGTGGTGGAAACACCATATATTTT
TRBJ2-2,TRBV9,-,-,CASSGKEVGELFF,TGTGCCAGCAGCGGGAAGGAGGTCGGGGAGCTGTTTTTT
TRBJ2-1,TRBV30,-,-,CAWSVGRNNEQFF,TGTGCCTGGAGCGTTGGGCGTAACAATGAGCAGTTCTTC
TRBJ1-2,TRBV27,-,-,CASPKGNYGYTF,TGTGCCAGCCCAAAGGGGAACTATGGCTACACCTTC
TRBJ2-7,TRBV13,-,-,CASSPYPPHEQYF,TGTGCCAGCAGCCCCTATCCCCCCCACGAGCAGTACTTC
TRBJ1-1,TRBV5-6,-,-,CASSLRSTGSEAHTEAFF,TGTGCCAGCAGCTTGCGGAGTACAGGGTCAGAGGCCCACACTGAAGCTTTCTTT
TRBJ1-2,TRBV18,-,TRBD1,CASSPPDRGGGYTF,TGTGCCAGCTCACCACCGGACAGGGGCGGTGGCTACACCTTC
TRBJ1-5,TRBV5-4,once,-,CASRRIDRSLYSNQPQHF,TGTGCCAGCAGGCGGATTGACAGGAGTCTGTATAGCAATCAGCCCCAGCATTTT
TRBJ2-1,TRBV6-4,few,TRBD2,CASSDSAGGYNEQFF,TGTGCCAGCAGTGACTCAGCGGGAGGGTACAATGAGCAGTTCTTC
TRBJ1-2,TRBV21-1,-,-,CASSKARGNVWRNYGYTF,TGTGCCAGCAGCAAAGCGCGCGGCAACGTTTGGAGGAACTATGGCTACACCTTC
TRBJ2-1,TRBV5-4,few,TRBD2,CASSLGLAGGGNEQFF,TGTGCCAGCAGCCTGGGACTAGCGGGAGGGGGCAATGAGCAGTTCTTC
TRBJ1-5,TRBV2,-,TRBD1,CASRSRGSTNQPQHF,TGTGCCAGCAGAAGCAGGGGGTCCACCAATCAGCCCCAGCATTTT
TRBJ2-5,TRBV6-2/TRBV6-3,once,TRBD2,CASSGLTGGNQETQYF,TGTGCCAGCAGTGGGTTAACGGGGGGGAACCAAGAGACCCAGTACTTC
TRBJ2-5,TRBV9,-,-,CASSVAGGAGETQYF,TGTGCCAGCAGCGTAGCTGGGGGGGCGGGAGAGACCCAGTACTTC
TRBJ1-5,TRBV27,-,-,CASGLDQPQHF,TGTGCCAGCGGGCTGGATCAGCCCCAGCATTTT
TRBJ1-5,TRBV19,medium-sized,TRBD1,CASSTHPAGDRGRKPQHF,TGTGCCAGTAGTACCCATCCAGCCGGGGACAGGGGGCGAAAGCCCCAGCATTTT
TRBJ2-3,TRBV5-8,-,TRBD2,CASSLGLAGGTDTQYF,TGTGCCAGCAGCTTGGGACTAGCGGGAGGCACAGATACGCAGTATTTT
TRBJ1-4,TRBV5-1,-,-,CASSPGYEKLFF,TGCGCCAGCAGCCCAGGGTATGAAAAACTGTTTTTT
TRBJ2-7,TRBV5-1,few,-,CASSLDNYEQYF,TGCGCCAGCAGCTTGGACAACTACGAGCAGTACTTC
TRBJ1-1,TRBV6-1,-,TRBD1,CASSEGGRGHAFF,TGTGCCAGCAGTGAGGGCGGCAGGGGGCATGCTTTCTTT
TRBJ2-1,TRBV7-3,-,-,CASSSREAYNEQFF,TGTGCCAGCAGCTCCAGAGAGGCCTACAATGAGCAGTTCTTC
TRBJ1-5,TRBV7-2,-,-,CASSLTGEGNQPQHF,TGTGCCAGCAGCCTTACCGGAGAGGGCAATCAGCCCCAGCATTTT
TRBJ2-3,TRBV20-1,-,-,CSASGGGDTQYF,TGCAGTGCTAGTGGGGGAGGAGATACGCAGTATTTT
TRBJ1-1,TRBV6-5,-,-,CASRTTNTEAFF,TGTGCCAGTAGGACTACGAACACTGAAGCTTTCTTT
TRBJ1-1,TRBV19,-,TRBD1,CASSVGQGIIEAFF,TGTGCCAGTAGTGTGGGACAGGGGATAATTGAAGCTTTCTTT
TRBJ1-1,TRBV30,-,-,CAWTGDTEAFF,TGTGCCTGGACAGGGGACACTGAAGCTTTCTTT
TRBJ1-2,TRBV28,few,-,CASSLQGYGYTF,TGTGCCAGCAGTCTTCAGGGCTATGGCTACACCTTC
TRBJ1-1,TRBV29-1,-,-,CSVDSRDTEAFF,TGCAGCGTTGATTCTCGGGACACTGAAGCTTTCTTT
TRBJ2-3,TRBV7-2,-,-,CASSLAQSTDTQYF,TGTGCCAGCAGCTTAGCCCAGAGCACAGATACGCAGTATTTT
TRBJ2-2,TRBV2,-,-,CASSVSLNRNTGELFF,TGTGCCAGCAGTGTGAGCCTTAATCGGAACACCGGGGAGCTGTTTTTT
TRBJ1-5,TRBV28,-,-,CASSLRGGQPQPQHF,TGTGCCAGCAGTTTAAGGGGGGGGCAGCCTCAGCCCCAGCATTTT
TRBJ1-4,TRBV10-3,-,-,CAIAGTLGEKLFF,TGTGCCATCGCCGGGACACTCGGGGAAAAACTGTTTTTT
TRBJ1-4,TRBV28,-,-,CASSLGAAENEKLFF,TGTGCCAGCAGTTTAGGGGCAGCCGAAAATGAAAAACTGTTTTTT
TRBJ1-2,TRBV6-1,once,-,CASSDVGPSIVDGYTF,TGTGCCAGCAGTGACGTGGGCCCTTCAATAGTAGATGGCTACACCTTC
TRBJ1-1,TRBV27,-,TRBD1,CATWGSGTGRTEAFF,TGTGCCACCTGGGGCTCCGGGACAGGGAGGACTGAAGCTTTCTTT
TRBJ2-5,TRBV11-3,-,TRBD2,CASSLGSGGGQETQYF,TGTGCCAGCAGCTTAGGTAGCGGGGGGGGTCAAGAGACCCAGTACTTC
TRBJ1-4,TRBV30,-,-,CAWSQGSDEKLFF,TGTGCCTGGAGCCAAGGGAGCGATGAAAAACTGTTTTTT
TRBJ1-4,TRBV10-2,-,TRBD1,CASSDRQGRNEKLFF,TGCGCCAGCAGTGATAGACAGGGGAGAAATGAAAAACTGTTTTTT
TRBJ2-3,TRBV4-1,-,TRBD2,CASSQDLGLAGRDTQYF,TGCGCCAGCAGCCAAGATCTCGGACTAGCGGGTAGAGATACGCAGTATTTT
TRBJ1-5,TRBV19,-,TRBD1,CASSTPGQGGQPQHF,TGTGCCAGTAGTACCCCAGGACAGGGCGGTCAGCCCCAGCATTTT
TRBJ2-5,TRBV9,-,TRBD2,CASSVGTSGQETQYF,TGTGCCAGCAGCGTGGGGACTAGCGGCCAAGAGACCCAGTACTTC